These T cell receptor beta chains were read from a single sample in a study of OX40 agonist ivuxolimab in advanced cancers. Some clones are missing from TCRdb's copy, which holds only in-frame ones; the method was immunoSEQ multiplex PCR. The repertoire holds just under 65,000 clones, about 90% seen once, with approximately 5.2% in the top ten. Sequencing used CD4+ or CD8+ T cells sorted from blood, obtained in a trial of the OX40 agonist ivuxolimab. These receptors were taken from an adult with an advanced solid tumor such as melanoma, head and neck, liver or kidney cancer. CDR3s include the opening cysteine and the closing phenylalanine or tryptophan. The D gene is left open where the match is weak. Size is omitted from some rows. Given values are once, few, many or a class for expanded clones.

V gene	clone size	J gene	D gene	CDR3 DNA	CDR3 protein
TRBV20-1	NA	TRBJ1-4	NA	TGCAGTGCTAGAGATCGACAAAAACTGTTTTTT	CSARDRQKLFF
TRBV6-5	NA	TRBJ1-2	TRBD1	TGTGCCAGCAGTAGACAGGGTGGCGGGAATGGCTACACCTTC	CASSRQGGGNGYTF
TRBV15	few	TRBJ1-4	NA	TGTGCCACCAGCAAACAAATTAATGAAAAACTGTTTTTT	CATSKQINEKLFF
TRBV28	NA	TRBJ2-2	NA	TGTGCCAGCAGTTTATGGGGGCAGGGGGAGCTGTTTTTT	CASSLWGQGELFF
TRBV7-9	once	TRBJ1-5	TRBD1	TGTGCCAGCAGCCTAACAGGGGAAAGCAATCAGCCCCAGCATTTT	CASSLTGESNQPQHF
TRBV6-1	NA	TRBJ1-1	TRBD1	TGTGCCAGCAGTGAAGGACAGGGGGCCAAAGCTTTCTTT	CASSEGQGAKAFF
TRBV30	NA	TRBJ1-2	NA	TGTGCCTGGAGTGTACGAGGGAATGGCTACACCTTC	CAWSVRGNGYTF
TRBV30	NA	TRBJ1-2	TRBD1	TGTGCCTGGAGTTACCGACAGGGTAGTGGTGGCTACACCTTC	CAWSYRQGSGGYTF
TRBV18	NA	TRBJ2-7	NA	TGTGCCAGCTCACCACGGAACACGGACGAGCAGTACTTC	CASSPRNTDEQYF
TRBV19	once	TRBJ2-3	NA	TGTGCCAGTAGTAAGGCTCTAGGAATCGCAGATACGCAGTATTTT	CASSKALGIADTQYF
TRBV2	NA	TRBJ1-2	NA	TGTGCCAGCAGTGAAAGTTGGACAACCCACTATGGCTACACCTTC	CASSESWTTHYGYTF
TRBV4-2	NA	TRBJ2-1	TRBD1	TGTGCCAGCAGCCGAGACAGGGTCGAGTCCCTGTACAATGAGCAGTTCTTC	CASSRDRVESLYNEQFF
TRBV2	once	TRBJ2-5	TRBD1	TGTGCCAGCAGTGGACAGGGGAGAGAGACCCAGTACTTC	CASSGQGRETQYF
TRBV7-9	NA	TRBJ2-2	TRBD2	TGTGCCAGCAGCTTAGGTTTTCGGGAGGGCGGATCCGGGGAGCTGTTTTTT	CASSLGFREGGSGELFF
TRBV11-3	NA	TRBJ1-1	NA	TGTGCCAGCAGCGTAGGAGGGACTCAAGCTTTCTTT	CASSVGGTQAFF
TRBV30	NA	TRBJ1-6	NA	TGTGCCTGGAGCCCCGGAGGACTTCTCCTCCACTTT	CAWSPGGLLLHF
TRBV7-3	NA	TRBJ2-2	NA	TGTGCCAGCAGCTTAAGGGGGACACCTAACACCGGGGAGCTGTTTTTT	CASSLRGTPNTGELFF
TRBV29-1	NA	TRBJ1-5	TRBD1	TGCAGCGTTGAATGGGGACAGGGCGGCCAGCCCCAGCATTTT	CSVEWGQGGQPQHF
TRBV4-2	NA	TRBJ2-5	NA	TGTGCCAGCAGCCAAGGTCGCAGGGGAGAAGAGACCCAGTACTTC	CASSQGRRGEETQYF
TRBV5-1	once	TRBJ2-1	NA	TGCGCCAGCAGCTCCACGGCCAGCCCAGGTTTAGATGAGCAGTTCTTC	CASSSTASPGLDEQFF
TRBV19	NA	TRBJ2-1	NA	TGTGCCAGCGCACCCCTAGGGGGGGACAATGAGCAGTTCTTC	CASAPLGGDNEQFF
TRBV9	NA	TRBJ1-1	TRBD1	TGTGCCAGCAGCACACCGACGGACAGGGGCCCCTCTAGCGAAGCTTTCTTT	CASSTPTDRGPSSEAFF
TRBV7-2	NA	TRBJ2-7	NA	TGTGCCAGCAGCTCCCGACTTATCTACGAGCAGTACTTC	CASSSRLIYEQYF
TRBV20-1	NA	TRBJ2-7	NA	TGCAGTGCTAGTTTACACGAGCAGTACTTC	CSASLHEQYF
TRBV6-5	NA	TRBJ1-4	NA	TGTGCCAGCAGTTACTCGTCTATCGGCGAAAAACTGTTTTTT	CASSYSSIGEKLFF
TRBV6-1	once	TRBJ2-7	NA	TGTGCCAGCGTCCCCCCGGGCCCCTACGAGCAGTACTTC	CASVPPGPYEQYF
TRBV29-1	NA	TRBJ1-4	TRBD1	TGCAGCGTTGAAGGGGGACAGCTGGGTGAAAAACTGTTTTTT	CSVEGGQLGEKLFF
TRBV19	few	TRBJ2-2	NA	TGTGCCAGTAGTCCCCAGGGAAGGGCCGGGGAGCTGTTTTTT	CASSPQGRAGELFF
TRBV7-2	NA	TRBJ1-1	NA	TGTGCCAGCAGCTTGGAGGGGAACACTGAAGCTTTCTTT	CASSLEGNTEAFF
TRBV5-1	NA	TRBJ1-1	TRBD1	TGCGCCAGCAACTCACAGGGGATACCGAACACTGAAGCTTTCTTT	CASNSQGIPNTEAFF
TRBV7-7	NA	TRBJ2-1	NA	TGTGCTAGCAGCTTAGGGGAGTTTGGTGAGCAGTTCTTC	CASSLGEFGEQFF
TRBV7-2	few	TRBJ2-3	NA	TGTGCCAGCAGCTTAGATCGAGCGGTGAGGACAGATACGCAGTATTTT	CASSLDRAVRTDTQYF
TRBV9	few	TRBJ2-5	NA	TGTGCCAGCAGCGTAGGACCAGGCGACGGAGAGACCCAGTACTTC	CASSVGPGDGETQYF
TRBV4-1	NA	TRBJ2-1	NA	TGCGCCAGCAGCCAAGGGGTAGTGCGTAGCTCCTACAATGAGCAGTTCTTC	CASSQGVVRSSYNEQFF
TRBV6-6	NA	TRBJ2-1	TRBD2	TGTGCCAGCAGTACTCGCCCGGGACTAGAGCAGTTCTTC	CASSTRPGLEQFF
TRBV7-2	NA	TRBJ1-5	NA	TGTGCCAGCAGCTTACCCCTTCAGAATCAGCCCCAGCATTTT	CASSLPLQNQPQHF